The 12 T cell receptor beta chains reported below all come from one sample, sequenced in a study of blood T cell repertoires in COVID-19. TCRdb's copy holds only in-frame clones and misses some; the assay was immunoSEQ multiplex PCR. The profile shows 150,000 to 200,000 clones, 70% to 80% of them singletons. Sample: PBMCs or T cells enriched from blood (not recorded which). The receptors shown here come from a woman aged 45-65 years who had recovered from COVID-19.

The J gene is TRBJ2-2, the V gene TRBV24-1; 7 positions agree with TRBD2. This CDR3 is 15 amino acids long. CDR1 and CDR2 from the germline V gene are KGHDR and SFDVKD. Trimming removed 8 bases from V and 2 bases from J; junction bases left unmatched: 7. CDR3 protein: CATTDSGGNTGELFF. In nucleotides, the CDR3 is TGTGCCACCACCGATTCGGGAGGAAACACCGGGGAGCTGTTTTTT.

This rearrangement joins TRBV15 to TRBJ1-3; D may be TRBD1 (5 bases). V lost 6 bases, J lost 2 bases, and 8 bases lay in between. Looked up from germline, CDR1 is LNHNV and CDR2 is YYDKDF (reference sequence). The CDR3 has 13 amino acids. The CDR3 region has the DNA TGTGCCACCAGAACAGGCACTGGAAACACCATATATTTT. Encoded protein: CATRTGTGNTIYF.

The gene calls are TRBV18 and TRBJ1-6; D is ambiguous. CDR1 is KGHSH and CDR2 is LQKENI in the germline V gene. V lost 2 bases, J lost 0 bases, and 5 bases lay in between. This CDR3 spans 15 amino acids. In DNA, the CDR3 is TGTGCCAGCTCACCAGGGAGCTCCTATAATTCACCCCTCCACTTT. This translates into CASSPGSSYNSPLHF.

CDR3 residues: CASRRVTQRAYEQYF. The CDR3 DNA follows: TGTGCCAGCAGGAGAGTTACACAAAGAGCGTACGAGCAGTACTTC. The chain joins TRBV6-5 to TRBJ2-7; D is ambiguous. V gave up 6 bases and J gave up 4 bases, with 19 bases separating them. The CDR3 runs to 15 residues. The germline V gene has CDR1 MNHEY and CDR2 SVGAGI.

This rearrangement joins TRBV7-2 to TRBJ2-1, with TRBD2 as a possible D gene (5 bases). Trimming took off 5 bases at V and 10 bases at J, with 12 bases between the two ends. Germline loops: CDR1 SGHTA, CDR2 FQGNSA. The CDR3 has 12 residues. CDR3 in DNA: TGTGCCAGCAGCCAGCCAACGGGAGAGCAGTTCTTC. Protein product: CASSQPTGEQFF.

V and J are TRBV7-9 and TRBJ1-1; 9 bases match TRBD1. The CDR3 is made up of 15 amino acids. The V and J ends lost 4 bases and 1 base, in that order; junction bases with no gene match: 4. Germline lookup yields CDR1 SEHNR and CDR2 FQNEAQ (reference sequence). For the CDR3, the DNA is TGTGCCAGCAGCTACGGGACAGGGTGGAACACTGAAGCTTTCTTT. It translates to CASSYGTGWNTEAFF.

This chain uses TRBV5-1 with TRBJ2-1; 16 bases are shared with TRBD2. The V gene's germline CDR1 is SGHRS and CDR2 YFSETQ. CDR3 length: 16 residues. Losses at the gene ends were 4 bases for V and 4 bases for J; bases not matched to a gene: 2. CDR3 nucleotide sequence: TGCGCCAGCAGCGGGACTAGCGGGAGGGCGTACAATGAGCAGTTCTTC. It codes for CASSGTSGRAYNEQFF.

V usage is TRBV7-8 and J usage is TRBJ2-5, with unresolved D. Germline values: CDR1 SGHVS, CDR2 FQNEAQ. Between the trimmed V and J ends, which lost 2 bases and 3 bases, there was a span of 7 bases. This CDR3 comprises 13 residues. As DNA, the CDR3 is TGTGCCAGCAGCTTAATGCGGAAAGAGACCCAGTACTTC. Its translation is CASSLMRKETQYF.

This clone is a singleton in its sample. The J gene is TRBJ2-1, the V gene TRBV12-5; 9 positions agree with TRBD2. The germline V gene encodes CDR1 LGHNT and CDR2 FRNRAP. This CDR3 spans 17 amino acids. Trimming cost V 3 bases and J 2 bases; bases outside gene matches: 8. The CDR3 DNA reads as TGTGCTAGTGGTTTTAGTCTCGCGGGAGGGGCCTACAATGAGCAGTTCTTC. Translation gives CASGFSLAGGAYNEQFF.

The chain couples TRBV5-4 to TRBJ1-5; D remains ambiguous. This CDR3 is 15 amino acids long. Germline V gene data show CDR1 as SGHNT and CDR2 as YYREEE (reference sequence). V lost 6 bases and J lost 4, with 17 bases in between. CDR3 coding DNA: TGTGCCAGCAATTCATTGACATCGAAAAATCAGCCCCAGCATTTT. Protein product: CASNSLTSKNQPQHF. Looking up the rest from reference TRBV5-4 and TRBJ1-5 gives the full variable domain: ETGVTQSPTHLIKTRGQQVTLRCSSQSGHNTVSWYQQALGQGPQFIFQYYREEENGRGNFPPRFSGLQFPNYSSELNVNALELDDSALYLCASNSLTSKNQPQHFGDGTRLSIL.

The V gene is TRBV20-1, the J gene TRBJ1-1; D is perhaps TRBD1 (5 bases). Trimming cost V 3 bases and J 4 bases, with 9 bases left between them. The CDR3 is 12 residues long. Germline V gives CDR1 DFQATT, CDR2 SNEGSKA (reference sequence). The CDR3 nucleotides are TGCAGTGCTAGTTCAGGGTCCACTGAAGCTTTCTTT. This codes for CSASSGSTEAFF.

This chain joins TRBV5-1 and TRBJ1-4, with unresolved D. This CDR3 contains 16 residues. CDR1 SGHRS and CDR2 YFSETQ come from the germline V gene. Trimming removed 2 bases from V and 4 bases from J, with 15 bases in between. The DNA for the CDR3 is TGCGCCAGCAGCTTAATGCCGATGACTGGTAATGAAAAACTGTTTTTT. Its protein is CASSLMPMTGNEKLFF.